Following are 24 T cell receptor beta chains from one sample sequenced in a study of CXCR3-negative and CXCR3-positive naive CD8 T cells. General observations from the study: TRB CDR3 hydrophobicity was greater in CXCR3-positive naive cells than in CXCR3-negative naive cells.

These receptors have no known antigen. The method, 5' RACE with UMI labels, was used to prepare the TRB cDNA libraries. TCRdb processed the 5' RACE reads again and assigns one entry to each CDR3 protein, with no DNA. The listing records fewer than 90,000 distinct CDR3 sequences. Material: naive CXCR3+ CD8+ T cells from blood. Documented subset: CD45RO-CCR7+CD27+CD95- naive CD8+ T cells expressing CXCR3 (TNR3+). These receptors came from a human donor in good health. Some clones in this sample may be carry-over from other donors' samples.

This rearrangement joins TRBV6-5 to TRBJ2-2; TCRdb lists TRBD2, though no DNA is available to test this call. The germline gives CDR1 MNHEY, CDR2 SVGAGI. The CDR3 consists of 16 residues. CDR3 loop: CASSFLAGLNTGELFF.

The chain's CDR3 is CASSAPGGEAFF. The chain has TRBV4-2 and TRBJ1-1. CDR3 length equals 12 residues. The V gene's germline CDR1 is LGHNA and CDR2 YNFKEQ.

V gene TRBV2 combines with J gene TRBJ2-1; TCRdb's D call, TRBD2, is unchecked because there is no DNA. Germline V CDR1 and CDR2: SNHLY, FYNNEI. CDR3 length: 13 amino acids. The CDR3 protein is CASSETYGTRKFF.

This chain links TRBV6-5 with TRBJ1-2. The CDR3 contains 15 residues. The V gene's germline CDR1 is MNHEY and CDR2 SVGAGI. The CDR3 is CASSYSSLPNYGYTF.

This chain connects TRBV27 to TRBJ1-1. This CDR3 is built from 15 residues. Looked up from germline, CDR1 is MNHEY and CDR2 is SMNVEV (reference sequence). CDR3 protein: CASSLGVRAGTEAFF.

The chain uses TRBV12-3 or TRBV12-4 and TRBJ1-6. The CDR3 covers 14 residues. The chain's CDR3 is CASSLFSPSEPLHF.

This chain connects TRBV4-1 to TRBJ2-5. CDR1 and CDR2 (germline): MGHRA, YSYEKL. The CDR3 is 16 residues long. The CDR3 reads CASSQGVHPSQETQYF.

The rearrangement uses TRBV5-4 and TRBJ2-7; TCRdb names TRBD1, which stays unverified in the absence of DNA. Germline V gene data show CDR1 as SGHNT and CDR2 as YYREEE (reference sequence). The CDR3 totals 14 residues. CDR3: CASSSRDRGYEQYF.

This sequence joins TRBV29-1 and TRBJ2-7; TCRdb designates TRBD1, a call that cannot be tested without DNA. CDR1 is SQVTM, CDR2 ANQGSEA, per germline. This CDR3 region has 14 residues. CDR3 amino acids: CSVGGGTLVYEQYF.

The CDR3 sequence is CASSGGGLNTEAFF. This chain links TRBV5-1 with TRBJ1-1; TCRdb's D gene call, TRBD1, goes unchecked for lack of DNA. In germline, CDR1 is SGHRS, CDR2 YFSETQ. This CDR3 spans 14 amino acids.

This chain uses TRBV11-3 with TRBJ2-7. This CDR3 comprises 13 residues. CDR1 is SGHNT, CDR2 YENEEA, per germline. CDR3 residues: CASSLTESYEQYF.

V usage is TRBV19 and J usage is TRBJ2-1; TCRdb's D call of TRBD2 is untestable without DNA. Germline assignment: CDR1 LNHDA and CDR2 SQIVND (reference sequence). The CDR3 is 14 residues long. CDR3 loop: CASSVSGRDNEQFF.

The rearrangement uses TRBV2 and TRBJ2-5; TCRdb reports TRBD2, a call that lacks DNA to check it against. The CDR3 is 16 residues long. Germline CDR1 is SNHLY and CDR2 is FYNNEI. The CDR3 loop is CASSNRPSGGRETQYF.

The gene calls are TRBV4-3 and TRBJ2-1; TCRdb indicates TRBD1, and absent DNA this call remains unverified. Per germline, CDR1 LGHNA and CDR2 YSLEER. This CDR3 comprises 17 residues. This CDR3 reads CASSQAEGIWAHNEQFF.

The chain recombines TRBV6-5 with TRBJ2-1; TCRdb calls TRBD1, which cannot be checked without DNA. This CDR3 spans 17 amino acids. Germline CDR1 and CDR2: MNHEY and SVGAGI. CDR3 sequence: CASSYGDPGQRGNEQFF.

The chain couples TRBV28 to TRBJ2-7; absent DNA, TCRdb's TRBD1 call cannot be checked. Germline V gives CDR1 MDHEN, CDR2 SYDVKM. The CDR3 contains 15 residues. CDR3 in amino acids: CASSMTGQLAYEQYF.

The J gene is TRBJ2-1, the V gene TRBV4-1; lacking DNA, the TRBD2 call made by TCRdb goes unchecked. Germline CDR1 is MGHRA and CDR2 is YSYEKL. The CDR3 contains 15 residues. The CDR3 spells CASSSLAGEHNEQFF.

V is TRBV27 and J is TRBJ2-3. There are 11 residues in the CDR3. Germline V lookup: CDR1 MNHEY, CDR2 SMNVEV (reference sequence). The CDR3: CASRETDTQYF.

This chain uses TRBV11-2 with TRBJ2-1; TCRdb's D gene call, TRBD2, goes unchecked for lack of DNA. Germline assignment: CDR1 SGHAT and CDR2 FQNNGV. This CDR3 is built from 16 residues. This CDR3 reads CASSLGARGLYNEQFF.

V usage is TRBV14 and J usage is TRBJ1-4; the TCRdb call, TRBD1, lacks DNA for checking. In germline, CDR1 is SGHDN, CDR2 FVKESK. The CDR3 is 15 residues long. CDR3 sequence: CASSPREVGNEKLFF.

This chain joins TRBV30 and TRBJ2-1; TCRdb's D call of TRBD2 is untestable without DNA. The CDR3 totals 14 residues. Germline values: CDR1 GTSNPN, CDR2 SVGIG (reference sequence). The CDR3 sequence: CAWSYGVASNEQFF.

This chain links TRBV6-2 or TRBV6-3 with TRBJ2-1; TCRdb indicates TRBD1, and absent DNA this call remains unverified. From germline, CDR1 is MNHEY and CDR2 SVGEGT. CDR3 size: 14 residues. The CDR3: CASSYFPVGDEQFF.

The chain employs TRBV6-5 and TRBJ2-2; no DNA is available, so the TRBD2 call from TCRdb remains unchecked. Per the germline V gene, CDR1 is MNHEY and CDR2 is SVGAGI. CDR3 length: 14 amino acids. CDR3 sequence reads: CASSPSLATGELFF.

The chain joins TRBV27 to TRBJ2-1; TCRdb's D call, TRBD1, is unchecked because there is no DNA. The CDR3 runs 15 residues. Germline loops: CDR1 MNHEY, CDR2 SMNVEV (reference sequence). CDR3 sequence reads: CASSPGASSYNEQFF.